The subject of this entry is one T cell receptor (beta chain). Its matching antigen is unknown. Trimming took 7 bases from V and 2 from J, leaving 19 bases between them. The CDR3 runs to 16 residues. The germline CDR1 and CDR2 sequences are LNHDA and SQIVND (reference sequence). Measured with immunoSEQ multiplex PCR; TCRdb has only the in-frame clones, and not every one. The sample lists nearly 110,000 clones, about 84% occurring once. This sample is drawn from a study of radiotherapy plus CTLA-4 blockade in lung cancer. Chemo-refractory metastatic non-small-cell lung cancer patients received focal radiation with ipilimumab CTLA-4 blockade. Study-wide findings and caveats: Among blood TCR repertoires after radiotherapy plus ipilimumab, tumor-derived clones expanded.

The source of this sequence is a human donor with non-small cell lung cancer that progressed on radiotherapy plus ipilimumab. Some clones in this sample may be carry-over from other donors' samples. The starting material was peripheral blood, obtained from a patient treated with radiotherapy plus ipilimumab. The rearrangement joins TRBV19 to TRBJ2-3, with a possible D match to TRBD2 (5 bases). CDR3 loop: CASNTRIDSYTDTQYF. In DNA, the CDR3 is TGTGCCAGTAACACTAGGATCGATTCTTACACAGATACGCAGTATTTT.